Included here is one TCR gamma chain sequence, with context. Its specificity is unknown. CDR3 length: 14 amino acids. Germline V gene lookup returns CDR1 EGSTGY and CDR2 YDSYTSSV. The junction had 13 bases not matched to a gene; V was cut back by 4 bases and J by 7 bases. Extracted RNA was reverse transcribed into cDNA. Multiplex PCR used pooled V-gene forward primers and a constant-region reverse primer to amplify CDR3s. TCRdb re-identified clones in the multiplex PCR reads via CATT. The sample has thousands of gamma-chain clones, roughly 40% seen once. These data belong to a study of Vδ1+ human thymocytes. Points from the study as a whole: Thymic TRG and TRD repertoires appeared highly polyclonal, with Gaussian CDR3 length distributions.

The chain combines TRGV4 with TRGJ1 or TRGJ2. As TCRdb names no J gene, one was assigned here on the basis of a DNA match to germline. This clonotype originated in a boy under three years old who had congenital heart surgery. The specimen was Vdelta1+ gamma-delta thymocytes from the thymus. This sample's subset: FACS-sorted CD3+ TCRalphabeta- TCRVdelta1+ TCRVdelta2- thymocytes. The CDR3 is CATWEGPLGYKKLF. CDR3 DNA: TGTGCCACCTGGGAGGGGCCCCTCGGGTATAAGAAACTCTTT.